The 4 T cell receptor beta chains given below trace back to one sample, sequenced in a study of blood T cell repertoires in COVID-19. Sequenced by immunoSEQ multiplex PCR; TCRdb stores in-frame clones only, minus some. The table has tens of thousands of clones, about 80% seen once. Sequenced sample: peripheral blood. These receptors were obtained from a woman older than 75 with acute or convalescent COVID-19.

Note on this clone: Other DNA sequences in this sample translate to the same CDR3. This chain uses TRBV5-1 with TRBJ2-7, with TRBD2 as a possible D gene (6 bases). The germline V gene has CDR1 SGHRS and CDR2 YFSETQ. CDR3 length: 15 amino acids. Trimming left V 4 bases short and J 1 base short, with 15 bases between. The CDR3 here is CASSTTGLRSYEQYF. CDR3 DNA: TGCGCCAGCAGCACCACGGGACTGAGATCCTACGAGCAGTACTTC. Supplemented by reference TRBV5-1 and TRBJ2-7, the full variable domain reads KAGVTQTPRYLIKTRGQQVTLSCSPISGHRSVSWYQQTPGQGLQFLFEYFSETQRNKGNFPGRFSGRQFSNSRSEMNVSTLELGDSALYLCASSTTGLRSYEQYFGPGTRLTVT.

The rearrangement uses TRBV6-5 and TRBJ2-2; D possibly corresponds to TRBD1 (6 bases). Germline lookup yields CDR1 MNHEY and CDR2 SVGAGI. V was shortened by 5 bases and J by 4 bases, with 8 bases between the two germline ends. The CDR3 runs to 13 residues. CDR3: CASSKDSTGELFF. CDR3 in DNA: TGTGCCAGCAGTAAGGACAGCACCGGGGAGCTGTTTTTT.

This clone turned up a few times. V is TRBV18 and J is TRBJ1-1; 7 bases fit TRBD1. Germline V gives CDR1 KGHSH, CDR2 LQKENI. CDR3 length: 13 amino acids. V lost 8 bases to trimming and J lost 1 base; unmatched junction nucleotides: 4. CDR3 DNA: TGTGCCAGCGAACAGGGGCGGAACACTGAAGCTTTCTTT. Protein sequence: CASEQGRNTEAFF. The complete variable domain, with remaining parts taken from reference TRBV18 and TRBJ1-1, reads NAGVMQNPRHLVRRRGQEARLRCSPMKGHSHVYWYRQLPEEGLKFMVYLQKENIIDESGMPKERFSAEFPKEGPSILRIQQVVRGDSAAYFCASEQGRNTEAFFGQGTRLTVV.

The chain carries TRBV20-1 and TRBJ2-7, with 7 bases that match TRBD2. CDR1 DFQATT and CDR2 SNEGSKA come from the germline V gene (reference sequence). This CDR3 has 15 residues. Trimming removed 3 bases from V and 0 bases from J; junction bases left unmatched: 8. CDR3 in DNA: TGCAGTGCTAGTGGGGTCGGCGGGAGCTCCTACGAGCAGTACTTC. It translates to CSASGVGGSSYEQYF.